A selection of T cell receptor beta chains follows, all from one sample in a study of a mutant IDH1 vaccine in newly diagnosed glioma. TCRdb keeps only in-frame clones here, not all; method: immunoSEQ multiplex PCR. The table lists some 95,000 clones, about four fifths of them singletons. The starting material was PBMCs, obtained from a glioma patient treated with radiotherapy, temozolomide or both. These TCRs come from a man between 40 and 49 years old with glioma. Both conserved end residues are part of each CDR3. The D gene is left open where the match is weak. Size is omitted from some rows. Given values are once, few, many or a class for expanded clones.

abundance	j_gene	d_gene	v_gene	CDR3nt	CDR3aa
-	TRBJ2-3	TRBD1	TRBV6-1	TGTGCCAGCAGCCGGACAGGCTGGAAGGATACGCAGTATTTT	CASSRTGWKDTQYF
once	TRBJ2-1	-	TRBV7-2	TGTGCCAGCAGCTTATTGTGGGCTAATCCCTACAATGAGCAGTTCTTC	CASSLLWANPYNEQFF
-	TRBJ1-6	TRBD1	TRBV9	TGTGCCAGCAGCCGGACAGGGGTTAATTCACCCCTCCACTTT	CASSRTGVNSPLHF
once	TRBJ1-5	-	TRBV6-1	TGTGCCAGCAGTGATACACAGGGTTCCGATCAGCCCCAGCATTTT	CASSDTQGSDQPQHF
-	TRBJ2-2	TRBD2	TRBV4-3	TGCGCCAGCAGCCAAGTCCGACTAGCGGGGGGGAACACCGGGGAGCTGTTTTTT	CASSQVRLAGGNTGELFF
-	TRBJ2-1	-	TRBV5-5	TGTGCCAGCAGCTTGGAAGTTTTGACGTACAATGAGCAGTTCTTC	CASSLEVLTYNEQFF
few	TRBJ1-1	-	TRBV30	TGTGCCTGGACCGGGACCCTGCGGACTGAAGCTTTCTTT	CAWTGTLRTEAFF
-	TRBJ2-1	TRBD1	TRBV7-3	TGTGCCAGCAGCTCCCCCAGGGGGAATGAGCAGTTCTTC	CASSSPRGNEQFF
-	TRBJ2-1	-	TRBV4-3	TGCGCCAGCAGCCAGGATTACTTCAATGAGCAGTTCTTC	CASSQDYFNEQFF
-	TRBJ2-7	-	TRBV11-2	TGTGCCAGCAGCTTAGGTGTCCGGGGGACAGCGCACTCCTACGAGCAGTACTTC	CASSLGVRGTAHSYEQYF
-	TRBJ2-3	TRBD2	TRBV2	TGTGCCAGCAGTGATGGGACTAGCGGGGGCGGCACAGATACGCAGTATTTT	CASSDGTSGGGTDTQYF
-	TRBJ2-1	-	TRBV7-2	TGTGCCAGCAGCTTAGCCGCCTCTAGTTCCTACAATGAGCAGTTCTTC	CASSLAASSSYNEQFF
-	TRBJ2-2	-	TRBV9	TGTGCCAGCGGCCGTGGGACACCAGGCAGGCTGTTTTTT	CASGRGTPGRLFF
-	TRBJ2-6	TRBD1	TRBV5-6	TGTGCCACCAGGGAGACAGGGGTATCTGGGGCCAACGTCCTGACTTTC	CATRETGVSGANVLTF
-	TRBJ1-2	TRBD1	TRBV5-6	TGTGCCAGCAGCTTTTGGGACAGGGGGCTCTATGGCTACACCTTC	CASSFWDRGLYGYTF
-	TRBJ1-2	-	TRBV10-2	TGCGCCAGCAGGGGGCTAAAACTTGATTACTATGGCTACACCTTC	CASRGLKLDYYGYTF
-	TRBJ1-1	TRBD1	TRBV6-1	TGTGCCAGCAGTGTAGGACAGGGAGGTCTTGGGTCAGCTTTCTTT	CASSVGQGGLGSAFF
-	TRBJ2-1	-	TRBV28	TGTGCCAGCAGTTTACTCGATGAGCAGTTCTTC	CASSLLDEQFF
few	TRBJ1-5	-	TRBV19	TGTGCCAGAACGGGCACGGAGGGGGAAGGGAGCAATCAGCCCCAGCATTTT	CARTGTEGEGSNQPQHF
-	TRBJ1-1	TRBD1	TRBV9	TGTGCCAGCAGCAAAGAGGGGGCGGTAACTGAAGCTTTCTTT	CASSKEGAVTEAFF
-	TRBJ1-5	TRBD1	TRBV7-2	TGTGCCAGCAGCTCCGGACAGGGAGGCAATCAGCCCCAGCATTTT	CASSSGQGGNQPQHF
once	TRBJ1-6	-	TRBV5-1	TGCGCCAGCAGCTTGGCGGGGGGCAGCTCCTATAATTCACCCCTCCACTTT	CASSLAGGSSYNSPLHF
-	TRBJ2-7	-	TRBV9	TGTGCCAGCAGCCCAGGAATTGGGTCCAACGAGCAGTACTTC	CASSPGIGSNEQYF
-	TRBJ1-2	-	TRBV15	TGTGCCACCAGCAGAGACGGCGGCTCCTACTATGGCTACACCTTC	CATSRDGGSYYGYTF
-	TRBJ1-4	-	TRBV6-5	TGTGCCAGCAGTTACCGGGGGGGAGGTAATGAAAAACTGTTTTTT	CASSYRGGGNEKLFF
-	TRBJ1-2	TRBD1	TRBV9	TGTGCCAGCAGCGTAGGCCCCGGGACAGGGGGCGTCTATGGCTACACCTTC	CASSVGPGTGGVYGYTF
-	TRBJ2-7	-	TRBV13	TGTGCCAGCAGCCGGTCTCCGGGAACCTCCTACGAGCAGTACTTC	CASSRSPGTSYEQYF
-	TRBJ2-1	-	TRBV5-8	TGTGCCAGCAGCCATGGCAGGGTGAGCAATGAGCAGTTCTTC	CASSHGRVSNEQFF
-	TRBJ2-1	TRBD2	TRBV7-6	TGTGCCAGCACCCTAAGGCTAGCGGGGAAGAATGAGCAGTTCTTC	CASTLRLAGKNEQFF
once	TRBJ2-7	TRBD1	TRBV11-2	TGTGCCAGCAGCTTAGGGTGGGCAGGGGGCCGTGAGCAGTACTTC	CASSLGWAGGREQYF
-	TRBJ2-2	-	TRBV29-1	TGCAGCGGCCGTAGGGGGACGGGGGAGCTGTTTTTT	CSGRRGTGELFF
-	TRBJ2-5	-	TRBV19	TGTGCCAGTAGTCTTAGCGACGGGGAGACCCAGTACTTC	CASSLSDGETQYF